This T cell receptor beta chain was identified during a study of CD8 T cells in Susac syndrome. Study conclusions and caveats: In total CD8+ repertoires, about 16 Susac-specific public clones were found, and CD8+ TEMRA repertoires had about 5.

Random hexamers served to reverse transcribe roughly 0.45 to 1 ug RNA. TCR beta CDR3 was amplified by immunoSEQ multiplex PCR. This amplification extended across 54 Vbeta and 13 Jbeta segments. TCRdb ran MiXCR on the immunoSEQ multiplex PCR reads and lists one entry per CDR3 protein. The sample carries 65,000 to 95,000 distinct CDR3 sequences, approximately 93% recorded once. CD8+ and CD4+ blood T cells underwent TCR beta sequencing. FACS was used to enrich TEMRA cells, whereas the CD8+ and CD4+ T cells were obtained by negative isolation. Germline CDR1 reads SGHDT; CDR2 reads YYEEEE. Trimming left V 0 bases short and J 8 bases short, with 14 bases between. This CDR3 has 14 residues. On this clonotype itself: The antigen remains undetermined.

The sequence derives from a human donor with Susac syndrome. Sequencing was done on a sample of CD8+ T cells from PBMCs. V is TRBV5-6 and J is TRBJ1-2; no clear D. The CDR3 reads CASSLEQGKSGYTF. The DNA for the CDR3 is TGTGCCAGCAGCTTGGAACAAGGCAAGAGCGGCTACACCTTC.